These 18 T cell receptor beta chains share one sample of origin, sequenced in a study of blood T cells in healthy people across ages. PCR was performed a second time for 7 to 11 cycles using a sample-barcoded 5' primer and a J-beta primer mix. TCRdb re-analysed the 5' RACE reads in MiXCR, keeping a single row per CDR3 protein. Found here are around 990,000 distinct CDR3 sequences, around two fifths of them singletons; the top ten hold over 10%. Sequenced: blood. The receptors shown here come from a man between 18 and 29 years old in good health.

The chain couples TRBV7-2 to TRBJ2-3, with a possible D match to TRBD2 (5 bases). The CDR3 totals 15 residues. The V and J ends lost 6 bases and 5 bases respectively, with 18 bases between them. CDR1 SGHTA and CDR2 FQGNSA come from the germline V gene. DNA of the CDR3: TGTGCCAGCAGATCGGACTTTATCTACCAAGATACGCAGTATTTT. This gives the protein CASRSDFIYQDTQYF.

This chain joins TRBV7-9 and TRBJ1-2; tentatively, D is TRBD1 (5 bases). Germline CDR1 reads SEHNR; CDR2 reads FQNEAQ (reference sequence). Trimming left V 5 bases short and J 6 bases short, with 13 bases between. This CDR3 spans 13 amino acids. CDR3 protein: CASSVGGADGYTF. CDR3 sequence (DNA): TGTGCCAGCAGCGTAGGAGGGGCCGATGGCTACACCTTC.

A note on this clonotype: This may arise from a read error, as a much more abundant clone is one base away. The V gene is TRBV7-2, the J gene TRBJ2-7; 8 bases fit TRBD2. The CDR3 is 15 residues long. The V gene's germline CDR1 is SGHTA and CDR2 FQGNSA. The CDR3 spells CDSSSTSGSSYEQYF. The CDR3 nucleotides are TGTGACAGCAGCTCTACTAGCGGAAGCTCCTACGAGCAGTACTTC.

This rearrangement joins TRBV28 to TRBJ1-2; unclear D gene. From germline, CDR1 is MDHEN and CDR2 SYDVKM. V was clipped by 5 bases and J by 1 base, with 23 bases between them. This CDR3 is 18 amino acids long. In DNA, the CDR3 is TGTGCCAGCAGTCCCTACATCGTAGCAGGAGGGAATAACTATGGCTACACCTTC. This sequence encodes CASSPYIVAGGNNYGYTF.

V usage is TRBV6-1 and J usage is TRBJ2-3; TRBD1 matches 7 bases. This CDR3 comprises 14 residues. CDR1 is MNHNS and CDR2 is SASEGT in the germline V gene. J gave up 2 bases and V 4 bases, and 3 bases lay outside the gene matches. CDR3 region: CASSVGQITDTQYF. The CDR3 DNA sequence: TGTGCCAGCAGTGTGGGACAGATCACAGATACGCAGTATTTT.

This clonotype was picked up one time. The V gene is TRBV20-1, the J gene TRBJ2-3; TRBD2 aligns across 10 bases. The CDR3 runs to 14 residues. From germline, CDR1 is DFQATT and CDR2 SNEGSKA (reference sequence). With 6 bases clipped from V and 5 bases from J, the junction kept 8 bases outside the gene matches. CDR3 sequence: CSAAGGEDLDTQYF. CDR3 DNA sequence: TGCAGTGCAGCGGGGGGGGAGGATTTAGATACGCAGTATTTT.

This clonotype was seen a few times. V usage is TRBV5-1 and J usage is TRBJ2-2, with D perhaps TRBD1 (6 bases). V was shortened by 4 bases and J by 3 bases, with 13 bases between the two germline ends. The CDR3 is 15 residues long. The germline V gene encodes CDR1 SGHRS and CDR2 YFSETQ. The CDR3 loop is CASSVSNRDTGELFF. The CDR3 nucleotides read TGCGCCAGCAGCGTATCCAACAGGGACACCGGGGAGCTGTTTTTT.

This clonotype was observed a handful of times. This chain connects TRBV6-6 to TRBJ2-7; 9 bases fit TRBD1. The V and J ends lost 1 base and 7 bases, in that order; junction bases with no gene match: 8. CDR3 length: 15 residues. The germline V gene has CDR1 MNHNY and CDR2 SVGAGI (reference sequence). In nucleotides, the CDR3 is TGTGCCAGCAGTTACTTTGGGACAGGGACGGGTGAGCAGTACTTC. It encodes CASSYFGTGTGEQYF.

A note on this clonotype: It may be a read error: a sequence one base away is much more abundant. The J gene is TRBJ2-1, the V gene TRBV4-2, with 8 positions matching TRBD2. The V gene end was trimmed by 3 bases and the J gene end by 7 bases; junction bases not matched to a gene: 5. CDR3 size: 14 residues. Germline CDR1 and CDR2: LGHNA and YNFKEQ. CDR3: CASSHEGTRNEQFF. The DNA of the CDR3 is TGTGCCAGCAGCCACGAAGGGACTAGGAATGAGCAGTTCTTC.

This rearrangement joins TRBV20-1 to TRBJ2-3; D perhaps matches TRBD1 (6 bases). The length of the CDR3 is 16 residues. V gave up 4 bases and J gave up 0 bases, with 17 bases separating them. CDR1 and CDR2 from the germline V gene are DFQATT and SNEGSKA (reference sequence). CDR3 coding DNA: TGCAGTGCTACCCCCCAGGGGAAATCTAGCACAGATACGCAGTATTTT. This encodes CSATPQGKSSTDTQYF.

The gene calls are TRBV12-3 or TRBV12-4 and TRBJ1-3; tentatively, D is TRBD1 (5 bases). The CDR3 loop spans 16 amino acids. V shed 5 bases and J shed 3 bases, with 17 bases lying between them. The DNA for the CDR3 is TGTGCCAGCAGTAGACGAACCTGGGACGGTGGAAACACCATATATTTT. Protein sequence: CASSRRTWDGGNTIYF.

The chain links TRBV6-2 or TRBV6-3 to TRBJ1-1; 9 bases align to TRBD1. This CDR3 region has 13 residues. Germline CDR1 and CDR2: MNHEY and SVGEGT. The trim removed 5 bases at V and 8 bases at J, leaving 6 bases unmatched. The CDR3 DNA reads as TGTGCCAGCAGTGGAGACAGGGGGAGCGAAGCTTTCTTT. Amino acids: CASSGDRGSEAFF.

The chain employs TRBV5-1 and TRBJ1-1, with unresolved D. V gave up 0 bases and J gave up 4 bases, with 13 bases separating them. The germline CDR1 and CDR2 sequences are SGHRS and YFSETQ. The CDR3 loop spans 15 amino acids. CDR3 protein: CASSLGQVAGTEAFF. The CDR3 DNA is TGCGCCAGCAGCTTGGGTCAAGTCGCAGGCACTGAAGCTTTCTTT.

This clonotype was observed a few times. The V call is TRBV20-1, the J call TRBJ2-1; D remains unclear. Trimming stripped 4 bases from V and 14 bases from J, with 12 bases between. The CDR3 covers 10 residues. Germline V gives CDR1 DFQATT, CDR2 SNEGSKA (reference sequence). Here the CDR3 DNA reads TGCAGTGCTATAGACTCCTTCGAGTTCTTC. Its protein product is CSAIDSFEFF.

This chain links TRBV12-3 or TRBV12-4 with TRBJ2-5; a weak D match, TRBD2 (5 bases). The V and J ends lost 5 bases and 2 bases respectively, with 12 bases between them. CDR3 size: 14 residues. In nucleotides, the CDR3 is TGTGCCAGCAGTGCCGCGGAGGTACAAGAGACCCAGTACTTC. It yields the protein CASSAAEVQETQYF.

This clonotype was detected a few times. This rearrangement joins TRBV4-1 to TRBJ2-3, with 7 bases that match TRBD1. The CDR3 loop spans 16 amino acids. With 1 base clipped from V and 1 base from J, the junction kept 5 bases outside the gene matches. CDR1 and CDR2 (germline): MGHRA, YSYEKL. The CDR3 DNA follows: TGCGCCAGCAGCCAAGTGGTTAGGGGGCGCACAGATACGCAGTATTTT. This gives the protein CASSQVVRGRTDTQYF.

The chain has TRBV20-1 and TRBJ2-5; D possibly corresponds to TRBD1 (5 bases). V lost 3 bases and J lost 4, with 12 bases in between. The germline gives CDR1 DFQATT, CDR2 SNEGSKA (reference sequence). CDR3 length: 13 residues. CDR3 residues: CSASKRGLETQYF. CDR3 nucleotide sequence: TGCAGTGCTAGTAAAAGGGGCCTAGAGACCCAGTACTTC.

The chain joins TRBV10-3 to TRBJ2-1, with a possible D match to TRBD2 (5 bases). This CDR3 is built from 14 residues. Trimming took off 7 bases at V and 5 bases at J, with 15 bases between the two ends. Germline-derived CDR1 and CDR2 are ENHRY and SYGVKD. CDR3 nucleotides: TGTGCCATCACCCGGGAAGGAAGGGACAATGAGCAGTTCTTC. Translating gives CAITREGRDNEQFF.